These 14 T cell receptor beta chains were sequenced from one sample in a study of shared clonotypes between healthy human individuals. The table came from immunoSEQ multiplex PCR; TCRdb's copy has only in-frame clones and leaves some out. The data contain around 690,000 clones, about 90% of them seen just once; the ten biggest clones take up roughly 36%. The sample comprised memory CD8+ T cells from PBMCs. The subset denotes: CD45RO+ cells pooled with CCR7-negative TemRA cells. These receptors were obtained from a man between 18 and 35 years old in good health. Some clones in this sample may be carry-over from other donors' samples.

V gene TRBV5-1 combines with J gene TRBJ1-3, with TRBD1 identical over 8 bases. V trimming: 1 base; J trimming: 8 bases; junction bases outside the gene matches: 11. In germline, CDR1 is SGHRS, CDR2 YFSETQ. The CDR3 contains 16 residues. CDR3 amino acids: CASSLRGRQGIDTIYF. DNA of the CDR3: TGCGCCAGCAGCTTGAGGGGGAGACAGGGGATAGACACCATATATTTT.

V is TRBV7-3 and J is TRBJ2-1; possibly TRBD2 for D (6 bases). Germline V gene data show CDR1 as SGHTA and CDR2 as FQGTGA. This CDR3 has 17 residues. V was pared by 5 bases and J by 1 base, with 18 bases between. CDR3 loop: CASSPSPSVLSYNEQFF. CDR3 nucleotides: TGTGCCAGCAGCCCGTCCCCTAGCGTACTATCCTACAATGAGCAGTTCTTC. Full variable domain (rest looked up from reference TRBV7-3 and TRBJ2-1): GAGVSQTPSNKVTEKGKYVELRCDPISGHTALYWYRQSLGQGPEFLIYFQGTGAADDSGLPNDRFFAVRPEGSVSTLKIQRTERGDSAVYLCASSPSPSVLSYNEQFFGPGTRLTVL.

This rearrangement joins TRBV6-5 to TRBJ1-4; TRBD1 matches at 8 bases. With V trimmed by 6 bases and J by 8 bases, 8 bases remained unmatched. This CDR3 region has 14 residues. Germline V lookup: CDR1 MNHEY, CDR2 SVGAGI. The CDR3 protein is CASSEDRVGEKLFF. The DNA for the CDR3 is TGTGCCAGCAGCGAGGACAGGGTGGGAGAAAAACTGTTTTTT.

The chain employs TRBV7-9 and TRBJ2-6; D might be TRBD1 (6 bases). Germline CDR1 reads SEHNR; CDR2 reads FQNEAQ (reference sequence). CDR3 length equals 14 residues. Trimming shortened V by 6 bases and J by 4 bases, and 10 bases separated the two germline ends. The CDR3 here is CASRQGSGANVLTF. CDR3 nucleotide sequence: TGTGCCAGCAGGCAGGGGTCCGGGGCCAACGTCCTGACTTTC.

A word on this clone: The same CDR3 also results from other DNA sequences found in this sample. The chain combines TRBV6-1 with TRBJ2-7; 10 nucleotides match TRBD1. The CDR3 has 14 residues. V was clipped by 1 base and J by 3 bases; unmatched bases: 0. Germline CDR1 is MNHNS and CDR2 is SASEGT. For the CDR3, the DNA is TGTGCCAGCAGTGAAGGGACAGGGGGCTACGAGCAGTACTTC. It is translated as CASSEGTGGYEQYF.

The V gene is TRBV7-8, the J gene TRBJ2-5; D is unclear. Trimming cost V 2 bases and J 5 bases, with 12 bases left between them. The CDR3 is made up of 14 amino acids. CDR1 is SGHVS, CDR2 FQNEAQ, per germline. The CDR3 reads CASSLIKTSETQYF. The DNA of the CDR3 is TGTGCCAGCAGCTTAATTAAAACCTCTGAGACCCAGTACTTC.

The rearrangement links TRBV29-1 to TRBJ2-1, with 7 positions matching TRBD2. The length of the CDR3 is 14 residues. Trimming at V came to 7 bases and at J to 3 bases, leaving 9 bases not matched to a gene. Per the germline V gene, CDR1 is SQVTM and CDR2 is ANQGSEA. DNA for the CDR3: TGCAGCGCCGTGGCGGGCGGGGGCTACAATGAGCAGTTCTTC. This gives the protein CSAVAGGGYNEQFF.

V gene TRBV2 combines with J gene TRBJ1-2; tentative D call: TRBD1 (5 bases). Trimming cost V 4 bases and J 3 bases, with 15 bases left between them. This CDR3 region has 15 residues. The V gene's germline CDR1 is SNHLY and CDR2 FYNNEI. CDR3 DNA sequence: TGTGCCAGCAGTGGGACAAATCCAAACCACTATGGCTACACCTTC. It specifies CASSGTNPNHYGYTF.

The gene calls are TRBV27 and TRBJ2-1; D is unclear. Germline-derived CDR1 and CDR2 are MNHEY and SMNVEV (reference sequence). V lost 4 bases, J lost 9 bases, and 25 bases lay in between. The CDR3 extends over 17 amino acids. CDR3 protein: CASSSGPGRLRAGEQFF. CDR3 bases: TGTGCCAGCAGTTCCGGGCCTGGGCGGCTAAGGGCCGGTGAGCAGTTCTTC.

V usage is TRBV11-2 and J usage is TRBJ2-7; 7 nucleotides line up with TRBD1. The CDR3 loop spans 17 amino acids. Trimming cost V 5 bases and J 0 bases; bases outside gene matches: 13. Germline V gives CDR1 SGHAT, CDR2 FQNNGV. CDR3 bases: TGTGCCAGCAGCGGGGCGGGTTGGGACAGCAACTCCTACGAGCAGTACTTC. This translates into CASSGAGWDSNSYEQYF. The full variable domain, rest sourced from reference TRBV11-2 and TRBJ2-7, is EAGVAQSPRYKIIEKRQSVAFWCNPISGHATLYWYQQILGQGPKLLIQFQNNGVVDDSQLPKDRFSAERLKGVDSTLKIQPAKLEDSAVYLCASSGAGWDSNSYEQYFGPGTRLTVT.

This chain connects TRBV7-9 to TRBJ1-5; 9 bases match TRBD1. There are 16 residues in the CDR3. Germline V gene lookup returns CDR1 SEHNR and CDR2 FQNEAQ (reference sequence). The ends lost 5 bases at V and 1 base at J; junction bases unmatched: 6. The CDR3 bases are TGTGCCAGCAGCAGTACGGACAGGGGAAGCAATCAGCCCCAGCATTTT. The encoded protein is CASSSTDRGSNQPQHF.

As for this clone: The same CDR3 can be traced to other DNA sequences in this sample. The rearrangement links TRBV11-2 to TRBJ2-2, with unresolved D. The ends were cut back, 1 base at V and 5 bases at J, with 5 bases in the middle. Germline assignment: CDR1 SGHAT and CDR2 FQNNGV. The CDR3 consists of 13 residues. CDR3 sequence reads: CASSLGPTGELFF. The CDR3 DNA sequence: TGTGCCAGCAGCTTAGGACCTACCGGGGAGCTGTTTTTT.

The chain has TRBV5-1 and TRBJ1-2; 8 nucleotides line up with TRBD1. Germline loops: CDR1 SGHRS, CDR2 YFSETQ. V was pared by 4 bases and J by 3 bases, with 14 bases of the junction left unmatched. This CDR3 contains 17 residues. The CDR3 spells CASSLPTGALPHYGYTF. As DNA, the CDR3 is TGCGCCAGCAGCCTACCGACAGGGGCCCTCCCCCACTATGGCTACACCTTC. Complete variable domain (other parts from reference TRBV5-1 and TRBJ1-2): KAGVTQTPRYLIKTRGQQVTLSCSPISGHRSVSWYQQTPGQGLQFLFEYFSETQRNKGNFPGRFSGRQFSNSRSEMNVSTLELGDSALYLCASSLPTGALPHYGYTFGSGTRLTVV.

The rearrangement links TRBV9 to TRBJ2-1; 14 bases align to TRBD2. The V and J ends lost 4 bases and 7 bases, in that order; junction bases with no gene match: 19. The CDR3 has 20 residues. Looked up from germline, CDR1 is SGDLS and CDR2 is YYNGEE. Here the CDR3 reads CASSHSLGLAGVLAGNEQFF. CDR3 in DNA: TGTGCCAGCAGCCATTCCCTGGGACTAGCGGGAGTTCTGGCTGGGAATGAGCAGTTCTTC.